This entry lists 3 T cell receptor beta chains sequenced from one sample in a study of regulatory T cells in long-lasting Graves disease. Time point denoted: persistent/refractory GD, antithyroid drugs over 5 years with positive TRAb. The TCR library was made from RNA extracted from PBMCs. Libraries of TCR beta came from iRepertoire HTBI primers plus Arm-PCR of CDR3 regions. TCRdb re-called the multiplex PCR reads with MiXCR, one entry per CDR3 protein. The sample has 300,000 to 350,000 distinct CDR3 sequences; about 20% are singletons. The source was peripheral blood mononuclear cells (PBMCs), collected when the disease was refractory, from a patient treated with antithyroid drugs. Receptors were obtained from a female donor with Graves disease.

This chain connects TRBV2 to TRBJ1-2; D may be TRBD1 (6 bases). V was clipped by 7 bases and J by 2 bases, with 17 bases between them. The CDR3 loop spans 15 amino acids. Germline V gene sequence: CDR1 SNHLY, CDR2 FYNNEI. The DNA for the CDR3 is TGTGCCAGCACGGGGGGGGGGGGCTACAACTATGGCTACACCTTC. Protein product: CASTGGGGYNYGYTF.

This chain uses TRBV4-2 with TRBJ1-2, with a tentative D call TRBD1 (5 bases). Germline-derived CDR1 and CDR2 are LGHNA and YNFKEQ. The CDR3 totals 12 residues. Trimming left V 7 bases short and J 7 bases short, with 13 bases between. In DNA form, the CDR3 reads TGTGCCAGCACCGGGACGCAGCTTGGCTACACCTTC. It is translated as CASTGTQLGYTF.

This clonotype was seen at least ten times. The chain combines TRBV30 with TRBJ1-2, with D perhaps matching TRBD1 (5 bases). This CDR3 is built from 13 residues. Germline V gene sequence: CDR1 GTSNPN, CDR2 SVGIG (reference sequence). With 2 bases removed from V and 4 bases from J, the gap between germline ends came to 11 bases. CDR3 residues: CAWSPQGTYGYTF. The CDR3 nucleotides are TGTGCCTGGAGTCCCCAGGGAACCTATGGCTACACCTTC.